Following are 25 T cell receptor beta chains from one sample sequenced in a study of blood T cell repertoires in COVID-19. Only in-frame clones appear in the TCRdb table, and some are missing; sequencing was by immunoSEQ multiplex PCR. Seen here are 49,000 or so clones, more than 75% observed once, and the top ten hold over 5%. Input material: peripheral blood. These receptors originate from a man aged 50 or older with active COVID-19.

This clone was recorded once. The genes are TRBV2 and TRBJ1-1, with no clear D. The CDR3 has 17 residues. The V and J ends lost 2 bases and 2 bases respectively, with 18 bases between them. The germline V gene encodes CDR1 SNHLY and CDR2 FYNNEI. This CDR3 is CASSESVPWTGNTEAFF. CDR3 nucleotides: TGTGCCAGCAGTGAATCGGTCCCGTGGACTGGTAACACTGAAGCTTTCTTT.

The rearrangement links TRBV3-1 (or the pseudogene TRBV3-2) to TRBJ1-2, with D hard to call. Germline V gene sequence: CDR1 LGHDT, CDR2 YNNKEL (reference sequence). V was clipped by 0 bases and J by 6 bases, with 17 bases between them. This CDR3 spans 16 amino acids. CDR3 in amino acids: CASSQDHRGGWHGYTF. CDR3 nucleotide sequence: TGTGCCAGCAGCCAAGATCATCGGGGTGGGTGGCATGGCTACACCTTC.

J is TRBJ2-6 and V is TRBV6-5; D remains ambiguous. CDR1 and CDR2 (germline): MNHEY, SVGAGI. The CDR3 is made up of 15 amino acids. The V end was cut by 4 bases, the J end by 3 bases, with 10 bases between. CDR3 sequence: CASSSPAGGANVLTF. For the CDR3, the DNA is TGTGCCAGCAGTTCCCCCGCCGGTGGGGCCAACGTCCTGACTTTC.

This chain links TRBV7-2 with TRBJ2-1, with a weak D call TRBD2 (5 bases). The V end lost 4 bases, the J end lost 3 bases, and 13 bases lay between the germline ends. This CDR3 spans 15 amino acids. Per germline, CDR1 SGHTA and CDR2 FQGNSA. This CDR3 is CASSSRSVSYNEQFF. The CDR3 region has the DNA TGTGCCAGCAGCTCCCGTAGCGTTAGCTACAATGAGCAGTTCTTC.

The gene calls are TRBV6-6 and TRBJ2-7; D is unclear. Per germline, CDR1 MNHNY and CDR2 SVGAGI (reference sequence). V was clipped by 0 bases and J by 6 bases, with 6 bases between them. This CDR3 has 12 residues. The CDR3 DNA reads TGTGCCAGCAGTTACTCTTCTATCGAGCAGTACTTC. Protein sequence: CASSYSSIEQYF.

The V gene is TRBV30, the J gene TRBJ2-7; D remains unclear. The CDR3 has 16 amino acids. V shed 0 bases and J shed 0 bases, with 15 bases lying between them. Germline CDR1 and CDR2: GTSNPN and SVGIG (reference sequence). CDR3 region: CAWSVLRQPSSYEQYF. In DNA form, the CDR3 reads TGTGCCTGGAGTGTATTGAGGCAGCCGAGCTCCTACGAGCAGTACTTC.

The V gene is TRBV6-5, the J gene TRBJ2-7, with D possibly TRBD1 on 7 matching bases. V was shortened by 5 bases and J by 5 bases, with 19 bases between the two germline ends. The V gene's germline CDR1 is MNHEY and CDR2 SVGAGI. The CDR3 has 15 amino acids. CDR3 bases: TGTGCCAGCAGTAACAGGGGAGTCGGGGGCGACGAGCAGTACTTC. Its translation is CASSNRGVGGDEQYF.

The V and J genes are TRBV15 and TRBJ2-3; D may be TRBD2 (7 bases). V shed 1 base and J shed 4 bases, with 27 bases lying between them. This CDR3 has 20 amino acids. CDR1 LNHNV and CDR2 YYDKDF come from the germline V gene (reference sequence). In nucleotides, the CDR3 is TGTGCCACCAGCAGAGGCGATTCGAGTTGGCGGGGGCGTAACCCAGATACGCAGTATTTT. It yields the protein CATSRGDSSWRGRNPDTQYF.

The genes are TRBV11-2 and TRBJ1-1, with D perhaps TRBD1 (5 bases). The CDR3 totals 14 residues. Trimming took 5 bases from V and 1 from J, leaving 11 bases between them. Germline lookup yields CDR1 SGHAT and CDR2 FQNNGV. CDR3 loop: CASSLYGGNTEAFF. The CDR3 DNA sequence: TGTGCCAGCAGCCTCTACGGGGGGAACACTGAAGCTTTCTTT. Looking up the rest from reference TRBV11-2 and TRBJ1-1 gives the full variable domain: EAGVAQSPRYKIIEKRQSVAFWCNPISGHATLYWYQQILGQGPKLLIQFQNNGVVDDSQLPKDRFSAERLKGVDSTLKIQPAKLEDSAVYLCASSLYGGNTEAFFGQGTRLTVV.

J is TRBJ1-2 and V is TRBV5-1; D is uncertain. This CDR3 has 16 residues. Trimming stripped 6 bases from V and 1 base from J, with 19 bases between. CDR1 is SGHRS, CDR2 YFSETQ, per germline. The CDR3: CASTPSPGSLNYGYTF. CDR3 bases: TGCGCCAGCACACCGTCTCCGGGATCCCTTAACTATGGCTACACCTTC.

The gene calls are TRBV30 and TRBJ2-3; a weak D match, TRBD2 (5 bases). The CDR3 contains 16 residues. Deletions cut 4 bases from V and 6 bases from J, with 23 bases between. Germline V gives CDR1 GTSNPN, CDR2 SVGIG (reference sequence). The chain's CDR3 is CAWKVSRAARTDTQYF. The CDR3 bases are TGTGCCTGGAAAGTATCCCGGGCCGCCAGGACTGATACGCAGTATTTT.

The V and J genes are TRBV6-6 and TRBJ2-3, with a possible D match to TRBD2 (6 bases). CDR1 and CDR2 from the germline V gene are MNHNY and SVGAGI (reference sequence). The CDR3 length is 13 residues. Trimming shortened V by 6 bases and J by 6 bases, and 13 bases separated the two germline ends. The CDR3 reads CASSLTRLDTQYF. The CDR3 DNA is TGTGCCAGCAGCCTGACTAGGTTGGATACGCAGTATTTT.

This clone has only one observation. The V and J genes are TRBV6-2 or TRBV6-3 and TRBJ2-6; tentatively, D is TRBD2 (5 bases). There are 16 residues in the CDR3. CDR1 is MNHEY, CDR2 SVGEGT, per germline. Between the trimmed V and J ends, which lost 2 bases and 4 bases, there was a span of 12 bases. The DNA of the CDR3 is TGTGCCAGCAGTTACCTCTCGGGGTGGGGGGCCAACGTCCTGACTTTC. It encodes CASSYLSGWGANVLTF.

This chain uses TRBV5-6 with TRBJ2-3, with 9 bases identical to TRBD1. Germline CDR1 is SGHDT and CDR2 is YYEEEE. V gave up 2 bases and J gave up 0 bases; unmatched junction bases: 4. The CDR3 sequence is 16 residues long. The CDR3 loop is CASSFSGTGSTDTQYF. The CDR3 DNA sequence: TGTGCCAGCAGCTTTTCCGGGACAGGGAGCACAGATACGCAGTATTTT.

This clone was counted once. This chain connects TRBV3-1 (or the pseudogene TRBV3-2) to TRBJ1-1; possibly TRBD1 for D (6 bases). Per the germline V gene, CDR1 is LGHDT and CDR2 is YNNKEL (reference sequence). The V end was cut by 4 bases, the J end by 1 base, with 10 bases between. The CDR3 extends over 14 amino acids. The CDR3 DNA reads TGTGCCAGCAGCCCCCGGGGGGCGAACACTGAAGCTTTCTTT. Its translation is CASSPRGANTEAFF.

The chain is built from TRBV6-2 or TRBV6-3 and TRBJ2-5; no reliable D call. CDR3 length: 14 amino acids. Germline V gene lookup returns CDR1 MNHEY and CDR2 SVGEGT. V was pared by 3 bases and J by 5 bases, with 13 bases between. CDR3 loop: CASSYTTVRETQYF. CDR3 in DNA: TGTGCCAGCAGTTATACGACTGTTCGGGAGACCCAGTACTTC.

The rearrangement joins TRBV2 to TRBJ1-5, with D perhaps matching TRBD1 (5 bases). The CDR3 totals 15 residues. V was shortened by 3 bases and J by 1 base, with 10 bases between the two germline ends. Germline V gives CDR1 SNHLY, CDR2 FYNNEI. The CDR3 loop is CASSEWGGSNQPQHF. As DNA, the CDR3 is TGTGCCAGCAGTGAGTGGGGGGGGAGCAATCAGCCCCAGCATTTT.

This chain joins TRBV24-1 and TRBJ2-3; 11 bases map to TRBD2. The CDR3 has 18 residues. With V trimmed by 3 bases and J by 5 bases, 12 bases remained unmatched. Germline V gene lookup returns CDR1 KGHDR and CDR2 SFDVKD. The CDR3 sequence: CATSDPSSGGTLGDTQYF. The CDR3, as DNA: TGTGCCACCAGTGATCCTTCTAGCGGGGGGACCCTTGGAGATACGCAGTATTTT.

The V call is TRBV3-1 (or the pseudogene TRBV3-2), the J call TRBJ2-1, with D uncertain. The CDR3 is 13 residues long. Germline CDR1 reads LGHDT; CDR2 reads YNNKEL (reference sequence). Trimming took off 3 bases at V and 4 bases at J, with 7 bases between the two ends. The DNA for the CDR3 is TGTGCCAGCAGCCATGACTTGTACAATGAGCAGTTCTTC. This translates into CASSHDLYNEQFF.

CDR3 loop: CASSSTGGWKDGYTF. The CDR3, as DNA: TGTGCCAGCAGCTCAACAGGGGGCTGGAAAGATGGCTACACCTTC. The chain employs TRBV7-9 and TRBJ1-2; TRBD1 aligns across 9 bases. Trimming removed 4 bases from V and 6 bases from J; junction bases left unmatched: 9. The CDR3 is 15 residues long. Germline V lookup: CDR1 SEHNR, CDR2 FQNEAQ (reference sequence).

The chain uses TRBV5-1 and TRBJ1-5; the match to TRBD1 covers 7 bases. Trimming at V came to 3 bases and at J to 7 bases, leaving 4 bases not matched to a gene. This CDR3 has 13 amino acids. The germline V gene encodes CDR1 SGHRS and CDR2 YFSETQ. CDR3 loop: CASSSEGAQPQHF. In DNA, the CDR3 is TGCGCCAGCAGCTCCGAGGGGGCGCAGCCCCAGCATTTT.

The V call is TRBV9, the J call TRBJ1-2; TRBD1 is a possible D gene (5 bases). CDR1 and CDR2 from the germline V gene are SGDLS and YYNGEE. The CDR3 loop spans 16 amino acids. V was shortened by 4 bases and J by 5 bases, with 21 bases between the two germline ends. CDR3 protein: CASSSKDDSLVYGYTF. The CDR3 bases are TGTGCCAGCAGCTCTAAAGATGACAGTCTTGTGTATGGCTACACCTTC.

The chain links TRBV6-5 to TRBJ1-1; D unclear. The CDR3 spans 13 residues. Trimming took 5 bases from V and 3 from J, leaving 10 bases between them. Germline assignment: CDR1 MNHEY and CDR2 SVGAGI. For the CDR3, the DNA is TGTGCCAGCAGTAGGACTAAGGACACTGAAGCTTTCTTT. It translates to CASSRTKDTEAFF.

This clone was recorded once. The genes are TRBV6-5 and TRBJ1-6, with 7 bases aligning to TRBD1. Germline CDR1 reads MNHEY; CDR2 reads SVGAGI. This CDR3 has 15 residues. With 2 bases clipped from V and 8 bases from J, the junction kept 6 bases outside the gene matches. CDR3 sequence reads: CASSYRGLLHSPLHF. The CDR3 DNA sequence: TGTGCCAGCAGTTACAGGGGGCTTTTACATTCACCCCTCCACTTT.

The CDR3 region is CSASWRGRRNTIYF. The CDR3 bases are TGCAGTGCTAGTTGGAGGGGGCGAAGAAACACCATATATTTT. The chain recombines TRBV20-1 with TRBJ1-3; TRBD1 matches at 7 bases. Looked up from germline, CDR1 is DFQATT and CDR2 is SNEGSKA (reference sequence). V lost 3 bases and J lost 5; bases outside the gene matches: 7. CDR3 length equals 14 residues.